The 5 T cell receptor beta chains below were found in one sample sequenced in a study of graft-versus-host responses after intestinal transplantation (dated by TCRdb to about 2021). Receptors were amplified or captured by the immunoSEQ multiplex PCR assay. The immuneACCESS repertoire file appears here via TCRdb, limited to in-frame rearrangements. These files lack a portion of the clones; in checked studies, under half of the deficit traces to unresolved V genes, and the cause of the others is not known. The sample table contains some 12,000 clones; only one count was recorded for nearly 95% of them. The top ten constitute about 20% of the sample. Specimen: PBMCs, collected 109 days after intestinal transplant. Every receptor here comes from a human patient who received an intestinal transplant, so some T cells may come from the graft donor.

The V and J genes are TRBV27 and TRBJ2-1; tentatively, D is TRBD1 or TRBD2 (5 bases each). Trimming cost V 4 bases and J 4 bases, with 14 bases left between them. CDR3 size: 15 residues. Germline lookup yields CDR1 MNHEY and CDR2 SMNVEV (reference sequence). CDR3 region: CASSYTSGAYNEQFF. CDR3 nucleotides: TGTGCCAGCAGTTATACTAGTGGGGCTTACAATGAGCAGTTCTTC.

The CDR3 spells CASSLSRGGYGYTF. In DNA, the CDR3 is TGTGCCAGCAGCTTGAGCAGAGGCGGCTATGGCTACACCTTC. The gene calls are TRBV5-6 and TRBJ1-2, with D unclear. Germline lookup yields CDR1 SGHDT and CDR2 YYEEEE. Trimming stripped 1 base from V and 4 bases from J, with 11 bases between. CDR3 length equals 14 residues.

The chain uses TRBV5-1 and TRBJ2-6; TRBD1 agrees at 8 bases. This CDR3 has 17 amino acids. The germline CDR1 and CDR2 sequences are SGHRS and YFSETQ. J gave up 2 bases and V 0 bases, and 4 bases lay outside the gene matches. The CDR3 region is CASSLGTGSPGANVLTF. CDR3 bases: TGCGCCAGCAGCTTGGGGACAGGGTCCCCTGGGGCCAACGTCCTGACTTTC.

The chain combines TRBV28 with TRBJ2-1; 8 bases are shared with TRBD1. Germline V gives CDR1 MDHEN, CDR2 SYDVKM. This CDR3 has 15 residues. V was pared by 8 bases and J by 3 bases, with 9 bases of the junction left unmatched. The CDR3 sequence: CASVNRQGNYNEQFF. Here the CDR3 DNA reads TGTGCCAGCGTAAATCGACAGGGGAACTACAATGAGCAGTTCTTC.

The rearrangement links TRBV5-6 to TRBJ2-5; D might be TRBD2 (5 bases). V was shortened by 4 bases and J by 5 bases, with 12 bases between the two germline ends. Germline V gene lookup returns CDR1 SGHDT and CDR2 YYEEEE. There are 13 residues in the CDR3. CDR3 DNA sequence: TGTGCCAGCAGCCCACCGGGGTGGGAGACCCAGTACTTC. Amino acids: CASSPPGWETQYF. Filled out from reference TRBV5-6 and TRBJ2-5, the complete variable domain reads DAGVTQSPTHLIKTRGQQVTLRCSPKSGHDTVSWYQQALGQGPQFIFQYYEEEERQRGNFPDRFSGHQFPNYSSELNVNALLLGDSALYLCASSPPGWETQYFGPGTRLLVL.